These T cell receptor beta chains were read from a single sample in a study of human T cells and chemical hapten exposure. One entry per CDR3 protein results from TCRdb running MiXCR on the RACE reads. Among around 95,000 distinct CDR3 sequences listed, less than 14% were seen once. The sequences come from whole blood, collected in connection with sensitization to the hapten diphenylcyclopropenone (DPC). These receptors all stem from a woman aged 55-70 years with alopecia areata. Some clones in this sample may be carry-over from other donors' samples. The CDR3 runs from the conserved cysteine through the conserved F or W. Fields, in order: J gene, D gene, clone size, V gene, CDR3 protein, CDR3 DNA. A D gene is named only where the DNA matches it firmly. Not every row has a clone size; where given, it reads once, few, many or a size class.

j_call: TRBJ1-2; d_call: .; clone_size: .; v_call: TRBV29-1; cdr3_aa: CSGEQQLPNYGYTF; cdr3_nt: TGCAGCGGGGAACAGCAACTCCCTAACTATGGCTACACCTTC
j_call: TRBJ2-7; d_call: .; clone_size: .; v_call: TRBV5-1; cdr3_aa: CASSLVIRQDKSYEQYF; cdr3_nt: TGCGCCAGCAGCTTGGTCATTCGACAGGACAAGTCCTACGAGCAGTACTTC
j_call: TRBJ2-2; d_call: TRBD1; clone_size: many; v_call: TRBV4-2; cdr3_aa: CASTWDSKNTGELFF; cdr3_nt: TGTGCCAGCACCTGGGACAGCAAGAACACCGGGGAGCTGTTTTTT
j_call: TRBJ1-3; d_call: .; clone_size: .; v_call: TRBV11-2; cdr3_aa: CASSFVGNTIYF; cdr3_nt: TGTGCCAGCAGCTTTGTAGGAAACACCATATATTTT
j_call: TRBJ1-2; d_call: .; clone_size: .; v_call: TRBV5-8; cdr3_aa: CASSLTRMEYGYTF; cdr3_nt: TGTGCCAGCAGCTTGACAAGGATGGAGTATGGCTACACCTTC
j_call: TRBJ2-7; d_call: TRBD2; clone_size: many; v_call: TRBV7-9; cdr3_aa: CASSPPGLAGNEQYF; cdr3_nt: TGTGCCAGCAGCCCCCCGGGGCTAGCGGGGAACGAGCAGTACTTC
j_call: TRBJ1-5; d_call: .; clone_size: many; v_call: TRBV24-1; cdr3_aa: CATIVPDNQPQHF; cdr3_nt: TGTGCCACCATCGTCCCGGACAATCAGCCCCAGCATTTT
j_call: TRBJ2-5; d_call: TRBD2; clone_size: many; v_call: TRBV11-2; cdr3_aa: CASSSRLAGGGTQYF; cdr3_nt: TGTGCCAGCAGCTCTCGCCTAGCGGGAGGTGGGACCCAGTACTTC
j_call: TRBJ1-1; d_call: .; clone_size: many; v_call: TRBV28; cdr3_aa: CASSIPRTVNTEAFF; cdr3_nt: TGTGCCAGCAGCATACCCCGGACAGTGAACACTGAAGCTTTCTTT
j_call: TRBJ2-1; d_call: .; clone_size: .; v_call: TRBV6-1; cdr3_aa: CASSEARFQSEQFF; cdr3_nt: TGTGCCAGCAGTGAAGCGCGTTTTCAGAGTGAGCAGTTCTTC
j_call: TRBJ1-1; d_call: .; clone_size: many; v_call: TRBV12-3/TRBV12-4; cdr3_aa: CASSLSPGGNTEAFF; cdr3_nt: TGTGCCAGCAGTTTGAGCCCAGGAGGGAACACTGAAGCTTTCTTT
j_call: TRBJ2-1; d_call: .; clone_size: few; v_call: TRBV2; cdr3_aa: CATSRGSRDNEQFF; cdr3_nt: TGTGCCACCTCTCGGGGGAGCAGGGACAATGAGCAGTTCTTC
j_call: TRBJ2-1; d_call: TRBD2; clone_size: many; v_call: TRBV4-1; cdr3_aa: CASSQVWAGGFNEQFF; cdr3_nt: TGCGCCAGCAGCCAAGTCTGGGCGGGGGGGTTCAATGAGCAGTTCTTC
j_call: TRBJ2-7; d_call: .; clone_size: .; v_call: TRBV9; cdr3_aa: CASSPRTAPYEQYF; cdr3_nt: TGTGCCAGCAGCCCCCGGACCGCACCCTACGAGCAGTACTTC
j_call: TRBJ1-1; d_call: .; clone_size: many; v_call: TRBV18; cdr3_aa: CASSPPSGRGEAFF; cdr3_nt: TGTGCCAGCTCACCACCATCTGGCAGGGGTGAAGCTTTCTTT
j_call: TRBJ1-2; d_call: TRBD1; clone_size: many; v_call: TRBV30; cdr3_aa: CAWRFSGTDYGYTF; cdr3_nt: TGTGCCTGGAGATTTTCCGGGACAGACTATGGCTACACCTTC
j_call: TRBJ2-2; d_call: .; clone_size: few; v_call: TRBV20-1; cdr3_aa: CSARNPGAGELFF; cdr3_nt: TGCAGTGCTAGGAACCCCGGGGCCGGGGAGCTGTTTTTT
j_call: TRBJ2-7; d_call: TRBD1; clone_size: many; v_call: TRBV20-1; cdr3_aa: CSASRPGQAYEQYF; cdr3_nt: TGCAGTGCGAGCCGCCCCGGACAGGCCTACGAGCAGTACTTC
j_call: TRBJ2-1; d_call: .; clone_size: few; v_call: TRBV18; cdr3_aa: CASSPDYNEQFF; cdr3_nt: TGTGCCAGCTCGCCCGACTACAATGAGCAGTTCTTC
j_call: TRBJ2-1; d_call: .; clone_size: .; v_call: TRBV20-1; cdr3_aa: CSATTSNEQFF; cdr3_nt: TGCAGTGCCACGACTAGTAACGAGCAGTTCTTC
j_call: TRBJ2-1; d_call: .; clone_size: many; v_call: TRBV20-1; cdr3_aa: CSARFPVGAGGGYEQFF; cdr3_nt: TGCAGTGCTAGGTTCCCCGTGGGGGCAGGGGGAGGGTATGAGCAGTTCTTC
j_call: TRBJ2-7; d_call: TRBD2; clone_size: many; v_call: TRBV20-1; cdr3_aa: CSASSSGGAGYEQYF; cdr3_nt: TGCAGTGCTTCTTCCAGCGGGGGGGCAGGATACGAGCAGTACTTC
j_call: TRBJ1-2; d_call: .; clone_size: .; v_call: TRBV19; cdr3_aa: CASRLTGGFNYGYTF; cdr3_nt: TGTGCCAGTAGGCTGACAGGCGGATTTAACTATGGCTACACCTTC
j_call: TRBJ1-2; d_call: TRBD1; clone_size: .; v_call: TRBV7-9; cdr3_aa: CASSPPGQAYGYTF; cdr3_nt: TGTGCCAGCAGCCCGCCGGGACAGGCCTATGGCTACACCTTC
j_call: TRBJ2-1; d_call: TRBD2; clone_size: few; v_call: TRBV7-6; cdr3_aa: CASSLVLAGAPYNEQFF; cdr3_nt: TGTGCCAGCAGCTTAGTTCTAGCGGGGGCCCCCTACAATGAGCAGTTCTTC
j_call: TRBJ1-2; d_call: .; clone_size: many; v_call: TRBV19; cdr3_aa: CASSIRGLGYTF; cdr3_nt: TGTGCCAGTAGTATACGGGGGCTCGGCTACACCTTC
j_call: TRBJ2-7; d_call: .; clone_size: .; v_call: TRBV11-2; cdr3_aa: CASSLVGAQFSYEQYF; cdr3_nt: TGTGCCAGCAGCTTAGTCGGGGCGCAGTTCTCCTACGAGCAGTACTTC
j_call: TRBJ2-1; d_call: TRBD2; clone_size: many; v_call: TRBV5-5; cdr3_aa: CASSFTSDDEQFF; cdr3_nt: TGTGCCAGCAGTTTTACTAGCGATGATGAGCAGTTCTTC
j_call: TRBJ1-2; d_call: .; clone_size: many; v_call: TRBV7-8; cdr3_aa: CASSLESGLVYGYTF; cdr3_nt: TGTGCCAGCAGCTTAGAGTCGGGATTAGTCTATGGCTACACCTTC
j_call: TRBJ2-1; d_call: TRBD1; clone_size: .; v_call: TRBV2; cdr3_aa: CASSGDRLSEFF; cdr3_nt: TGTGCCAGCAGTGGGGACAGGTTGTCGGAGTTCTTC
j_call: TRBJ1-1; d_call: .; clone_size: many; v_call: TRBV9; cdr3_aa: CASSVGLGQGTEAFF; cdr3_nt: TGTGCCAGCAGCGTCGGATTGGGGCAGGGCACTGAAGCTTTCTTT
j_call: TRBJ1-1; d_call: .; clone_size: few; v_call: TRBV5-1; cdr3_aa: CASSFSVNTEAFF; cdr3_nt: TGCGCCAGCAGCTTTAGCGTGAACACTGAAGCTTTCTTT
j_call: TRBJ1-5; d_call: .; clone_size: few; v_call: TRBV2; cdr3_aa: CASSDLLGNQPQHF; cdr3_nt: TGTGCCAGCAGTGATTTATTGGGCAATCAGCCCCAGCATTTT
j_call: TRBJ2-6; d_call: .; clone_size: .; v_call: TRBV5-1; cdr3_aa: CASSLTGANVLTF; cdr3_nt: TGCGCCAGCAGCCTTACTGGGGCCAACGTCCTGACTTTC
j_call: TRBJ2-3; d_call: TRBD2; clone_size: many; v_call: TRBV12-3/TRBV12-4; cdr3_aa: CASSFFREGGDTQYF; cdr3_nt: TGTGCCAGCAGTTTTTTCCGGGAGGGAGGGGATACGCAGTATTTT
j_call: TRBJ1-5; d_call: .; clone_size: few; v_call: TRBV20-1; cdr3_aa: CSARSGNQPQHF; cdr3_nt: TGCAGTGCCCGGTCGGGCAATCAGCCCCAGCATTTT
j_call: TRBJ2-3; d_call: .; clone_size: few; v_call: TRBV4-2; cdr3_aa: CASNAEERGTDTQYF; cdr3_nt: TGTGCCAGCAACGCGGAAGAGCGGGGCACAGATACGCAGTATTTT
j_call: TRBJ2-3; d_call: TRBD1; clone_size: many; v_call: TRBV20-1; cdr3_aa: CSATPGTGVTDTQYF; cdr3_nt: TGCAGTGCTACCCCCGGGACAGGGGTGACAGATACGCAGTATTTT
j_call: TRBJ1-6; d_call: TRBD1; clone_size: many; v_call: TRBV9; cdr3_aa: CASSVGTGNIDSPLHF; cdr3_nt: TGTGCCAGCAGCGTGGGGACAGGGAACATCGATTCACCCCTCCACTTT
j_call: TRBJ2-7; d_call: TRBD1; clone_size: many; v_call: TRBV18; cdr3_aa: CASSTVGTGGYEQYF; cdr3_nt: TGTGCCAGCTCGACCGTCGGGACAGGGGGCTACGAGCAGTACTTC
j_call: TRBJ1-2; d_call: .; clone_size: few; v_call: TRBV6-1; cdr3_aa: CASSEGTQPNYGYTF; cdr3_nt: TGTGCCAGCAGTGAAGGGACCCAACCCAACTATGGCTACACCTTC
j_call: TRBJ1-1; d_call: TRBD1; clone_size: few; v_call: TRBV7-9; cdr3_aa: CASSFDRGPNTEAFF; cdr3_nt: TGTGCCAGCAGCTTTGACAGGGGGCCGAACACTGAAGCTTTCTTT
j_call: TRBJ1-1; d_call: .; clone_size: few; v_call: TRBV20-1; cdr3_aa: CSAPSQANTEAFF; cdr3_nt: TGCAGTGCACCGAGTCAGGCGAACACTGAAGCTTTCTTT
j_call: TRBJ1-6; d_call: TRBD1; clone_size: .; v_call: TRBV6-2/TRBV6-3; cdr3_aa: CASSYRTGDSPLHF; cdr3_nt: TGTGCCAGCAGTTACCGGACAGGGGATTCACCCCTCCACTTT
j_call: TRBJ2-7; d_call: TRBD2; clone_size: .; v_call: TRBV4-1; cdr3_aa: CASSQGPTSGGVYEQYF; cdr3_nt: TGCGCCAGCAGCCAAGGTCCCACTAGCGGGGGGGTCTACGAGCAGTACTTC
j_call: TRBJ1-1; d_call: .; clone_size: many; v_call: TRBV6-6; cdr3_aa: CASSYSRAENTEAFF; cdr3_nt: TGTGCCAGCAGTTACTCCCGTGCAGAAAACACTGAAGCTTTCTTT
j_call: TRBJ2-3; d_call: .; clone_size: few; v_call: TRBV24-1; cdr3_aa: CATSSSTEDTQYF; cdr3_nt: TGTGCCACCAGTTCCTCGACCGAAGATACGCAGTATTTT
j_call: TRBJ2-5; d_call: .; clone_size: .; v_call: TRBV2; cdr3_aa: CASSTGPETQYF; cdr3_nt: TGTGCCAGCAGTACAGGACCAGAGACCCAGTACTTC
j_call: TRBJ1-1; d_call: .; clone_size: many; v_call: TRBV20-1; cdr3_aa: CSARAGNLNTEAFF; cdr3_nt: TGCAGTGCTAGAGCGGGGAATTTGAACACTGAAGCTTTCTTT
j_call: TRBJ2-3; d_call: TRBD2; clone_size: many; v_call: TRBV20-1; cdr3_aa: CSAPFSGGNSDTQYF; cdr3_nt: TGCAGTGCCCCGTTTAGCGGGGGGAACTCAGATACGCAGTATTTT